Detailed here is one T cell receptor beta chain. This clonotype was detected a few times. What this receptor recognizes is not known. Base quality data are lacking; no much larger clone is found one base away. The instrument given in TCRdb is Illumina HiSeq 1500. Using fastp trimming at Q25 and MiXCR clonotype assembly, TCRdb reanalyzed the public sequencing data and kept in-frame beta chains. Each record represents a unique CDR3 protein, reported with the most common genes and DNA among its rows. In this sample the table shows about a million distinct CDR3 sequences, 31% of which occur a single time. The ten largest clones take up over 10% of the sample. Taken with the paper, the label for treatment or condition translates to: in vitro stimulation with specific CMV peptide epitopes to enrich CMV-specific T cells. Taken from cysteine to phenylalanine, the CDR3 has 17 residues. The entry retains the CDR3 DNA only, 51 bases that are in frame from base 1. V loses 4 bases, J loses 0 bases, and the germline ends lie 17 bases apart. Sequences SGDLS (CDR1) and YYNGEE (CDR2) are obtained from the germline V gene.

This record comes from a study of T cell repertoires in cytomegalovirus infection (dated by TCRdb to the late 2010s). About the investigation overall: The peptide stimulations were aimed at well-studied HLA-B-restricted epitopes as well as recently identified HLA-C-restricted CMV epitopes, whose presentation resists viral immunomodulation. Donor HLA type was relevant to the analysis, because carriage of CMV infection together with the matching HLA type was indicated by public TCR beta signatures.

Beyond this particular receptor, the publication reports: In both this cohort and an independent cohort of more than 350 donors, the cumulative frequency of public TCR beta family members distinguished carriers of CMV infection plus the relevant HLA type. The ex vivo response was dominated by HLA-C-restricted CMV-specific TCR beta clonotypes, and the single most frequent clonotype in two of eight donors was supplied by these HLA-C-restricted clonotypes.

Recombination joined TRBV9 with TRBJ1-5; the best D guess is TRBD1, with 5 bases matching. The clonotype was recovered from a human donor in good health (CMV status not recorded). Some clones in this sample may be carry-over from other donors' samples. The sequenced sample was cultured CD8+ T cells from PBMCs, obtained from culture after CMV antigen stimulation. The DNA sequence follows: TGTGCCAGCAGCCTCGAAGGGGAACCCTTTAGCAATCAGCCCCAGCATTTT. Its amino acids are CASSLEGEPFSNQPQHF. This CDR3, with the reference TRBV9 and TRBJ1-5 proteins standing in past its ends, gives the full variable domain DSGVTQTPKHLITATGQRVTLRCSPRSGDLSVYWYQQSLDQGLQFLIQYYNGEERAKGNILERFSAQQFPDLHSELNLSSLELGDSALYFCASSLEGEPFSNQPQHFGDGTRLSIL.